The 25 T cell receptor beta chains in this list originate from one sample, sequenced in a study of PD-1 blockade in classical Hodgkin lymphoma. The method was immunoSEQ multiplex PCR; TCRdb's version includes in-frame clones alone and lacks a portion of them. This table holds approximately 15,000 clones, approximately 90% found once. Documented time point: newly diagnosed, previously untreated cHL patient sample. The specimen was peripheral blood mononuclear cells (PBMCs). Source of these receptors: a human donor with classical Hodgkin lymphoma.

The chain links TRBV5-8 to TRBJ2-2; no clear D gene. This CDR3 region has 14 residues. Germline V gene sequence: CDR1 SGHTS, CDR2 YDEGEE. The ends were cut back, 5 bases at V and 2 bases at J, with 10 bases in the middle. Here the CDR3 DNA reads TGTGCCAGCAGGGTCCTAGGCAACACCGGGGAGCTGTTTTTT. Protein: CASRVLGNTGELFF.

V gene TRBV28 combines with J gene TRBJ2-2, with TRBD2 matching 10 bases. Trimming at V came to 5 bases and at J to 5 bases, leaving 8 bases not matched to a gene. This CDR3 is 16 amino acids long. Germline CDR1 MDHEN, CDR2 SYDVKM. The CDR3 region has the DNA TGTGCCAGCAGTACCGGGGATAGCGGGAGGACCGGGGAGCTGTTTTTT. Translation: CASSTGDSGRTGELFF.

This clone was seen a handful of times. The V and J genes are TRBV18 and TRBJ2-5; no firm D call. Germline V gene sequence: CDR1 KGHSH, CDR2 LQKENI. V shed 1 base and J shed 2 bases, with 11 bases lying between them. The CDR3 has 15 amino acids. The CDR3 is CASSPRRREQETQYF. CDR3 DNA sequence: TGTGCCAGCTCACCACGCAGGCGCGAGCAAGAGACCCAGTACTTC.

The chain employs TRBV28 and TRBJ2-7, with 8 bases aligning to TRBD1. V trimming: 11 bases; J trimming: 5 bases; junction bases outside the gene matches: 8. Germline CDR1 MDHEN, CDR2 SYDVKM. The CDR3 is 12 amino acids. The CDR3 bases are TGTGCCGGCGGACAGGGCAGCAACGAGCAGTACTTC. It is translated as CAGGQGSNEQYF.

CDR3 DNA sequence: TGTGCCAGCAGTTTGGGCAGACAGGGTTGGAATTCACCCCTCCACTTT. Protein sequence: CASSLGRQGWNSPLHF. This chain links TRBV28 with TRBJ1-6; 7 nucleotides align to TRBD1. With V trimmed by 3 bases and J by 7 bases, 9 bases remained unmatched. Germline lookup yields CDR1 MDHEN and CDR2 SYDVKM. This CDR3 spans 16 amino acids.

CDR3: CASSPPDRAGNTIYF. The CDR3 nucleotides read TGTGCCAGCAGCCCCCCGGACAGGGCCGGAAACACCATATATTTT. The rearrangement joins TRBV7-2 to TRBJ1-3; 8 nucleotides line up with TRBD1. The germline V gene encodes CDR1 SGHTA and CDR2 FQGNSA. V lost 5 bases to trimming and J lost 4 bases; unmatched junction nucleotides: 7. The CDR3 has 15 amino acids.

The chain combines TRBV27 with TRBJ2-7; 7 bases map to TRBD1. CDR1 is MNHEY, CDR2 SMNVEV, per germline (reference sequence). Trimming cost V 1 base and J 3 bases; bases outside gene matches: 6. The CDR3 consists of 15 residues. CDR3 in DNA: TGTGCCAGCAGTTTATACAGGGGAATGATCTACGAGCAGTACTTC. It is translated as CASSLYRGMIYEQYF.

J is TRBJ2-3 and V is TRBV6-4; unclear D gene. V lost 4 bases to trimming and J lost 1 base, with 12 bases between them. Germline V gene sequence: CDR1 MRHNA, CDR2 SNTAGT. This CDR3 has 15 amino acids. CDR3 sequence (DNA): TGTGCCAGCAGTGGTGGCGGATCGGGCACAGATACGCAGTATTTT. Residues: CASSGGGSGTDTQYF.

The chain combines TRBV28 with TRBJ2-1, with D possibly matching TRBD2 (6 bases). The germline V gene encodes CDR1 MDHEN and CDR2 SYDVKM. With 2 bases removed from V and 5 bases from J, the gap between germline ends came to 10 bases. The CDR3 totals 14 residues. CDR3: CASSLGGRHNEQFF. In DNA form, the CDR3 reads TGTGCCAGCAGTTTAGGAGGGAGACACAATGAGCAGTTCTTC.

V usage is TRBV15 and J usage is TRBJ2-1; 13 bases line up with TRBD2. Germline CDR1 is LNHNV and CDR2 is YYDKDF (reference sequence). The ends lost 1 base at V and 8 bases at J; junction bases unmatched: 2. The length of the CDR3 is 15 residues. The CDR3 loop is CATSRGTSGSYEQFF. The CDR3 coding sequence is TGTGCCACCAGCAGAGGGACTAGCGGGAGTTATGAGCAGTTCTTC. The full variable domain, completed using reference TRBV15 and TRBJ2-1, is DAMVIQNPRYQVTQFGKPVTLSCSQTLNHNVMYWYQQKSSQAPKLLFHYYDKDFNNEADTPDNFQSRRPNTSFCFLDIRSPGLGDTAMYLCATSRGTSGSYEQFFGPGTRLTVL.

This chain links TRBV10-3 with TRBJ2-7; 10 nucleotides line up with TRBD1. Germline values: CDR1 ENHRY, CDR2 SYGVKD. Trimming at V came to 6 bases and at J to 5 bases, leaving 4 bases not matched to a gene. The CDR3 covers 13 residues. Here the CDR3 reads CAIRDRGENEQYF. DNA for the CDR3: TGTGCCATCAGGGACAGGGGGGAGAACGAGCAGTACTTC.

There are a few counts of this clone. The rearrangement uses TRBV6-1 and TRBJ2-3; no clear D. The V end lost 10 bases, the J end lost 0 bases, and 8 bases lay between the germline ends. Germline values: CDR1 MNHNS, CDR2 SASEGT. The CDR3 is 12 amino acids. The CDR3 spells CAISTSTDTQYF. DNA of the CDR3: TGTGCCATCTCGACTAGCACAGATACGCAGTATTTT.

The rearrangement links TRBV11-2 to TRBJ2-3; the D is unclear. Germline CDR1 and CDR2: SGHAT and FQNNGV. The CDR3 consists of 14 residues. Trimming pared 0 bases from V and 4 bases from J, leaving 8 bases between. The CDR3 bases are TGTGCCAGCAGCTTAGATTCGGTGTCAGATACGCAGTATTTT. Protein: CASSLDSVSDTQYF.

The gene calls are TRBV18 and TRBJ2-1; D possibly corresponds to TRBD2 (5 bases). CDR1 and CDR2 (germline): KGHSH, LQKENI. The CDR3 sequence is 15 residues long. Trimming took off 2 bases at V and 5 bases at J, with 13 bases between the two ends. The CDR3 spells CASSPERAVHNEQFF. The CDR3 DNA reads TGTGCCAGCTCACCAGAGAGGGCCGTCCACAATGAGCAGTTCTTC.

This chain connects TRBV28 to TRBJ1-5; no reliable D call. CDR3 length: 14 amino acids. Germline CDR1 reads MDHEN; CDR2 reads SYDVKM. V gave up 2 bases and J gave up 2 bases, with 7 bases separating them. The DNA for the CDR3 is TGTGCCAGCAGTTTAGGCTGGGGCAATCAGCCCCAGCATTTT. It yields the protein CASSLGWGNQPQHF.

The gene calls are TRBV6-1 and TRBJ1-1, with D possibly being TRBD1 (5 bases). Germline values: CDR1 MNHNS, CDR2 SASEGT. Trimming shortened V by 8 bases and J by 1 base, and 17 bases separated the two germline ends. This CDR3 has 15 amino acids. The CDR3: CASPPPGRQNTEAFF. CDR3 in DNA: TGTGCCAGCCCCCCCCCGGGACGGCAGAACACTGAAGCTTTCTTT.

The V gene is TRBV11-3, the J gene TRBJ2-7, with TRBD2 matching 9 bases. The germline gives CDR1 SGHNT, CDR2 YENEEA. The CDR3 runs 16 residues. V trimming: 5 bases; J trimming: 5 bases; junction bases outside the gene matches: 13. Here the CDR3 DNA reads TGTGCCAGCAGCGCCCGGACTAGCGATGGGCCGCACGAGCAGTACTTC. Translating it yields CASSARTSDGPHEQYF.

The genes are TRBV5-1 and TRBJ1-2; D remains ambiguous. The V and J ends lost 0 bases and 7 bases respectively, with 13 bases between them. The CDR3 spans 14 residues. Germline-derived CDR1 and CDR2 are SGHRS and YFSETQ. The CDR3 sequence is CASSLGQAAAGYTF. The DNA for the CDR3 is TGCGCCAGCAGCTTGGGGCAGGCGGCTGCTGGCTACACCTTC.

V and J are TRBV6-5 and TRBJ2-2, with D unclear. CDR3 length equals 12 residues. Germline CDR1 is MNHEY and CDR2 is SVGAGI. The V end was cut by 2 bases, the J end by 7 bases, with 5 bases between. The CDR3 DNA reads TGTGCCAGCAGTTACCTGTTCGGGGAGCTGTTTTTT. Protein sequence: CASSYLFGELFF.

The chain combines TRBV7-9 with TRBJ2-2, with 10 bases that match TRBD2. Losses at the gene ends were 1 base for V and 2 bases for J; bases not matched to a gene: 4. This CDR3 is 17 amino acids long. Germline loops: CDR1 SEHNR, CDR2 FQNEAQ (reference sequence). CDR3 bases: TGTGCCAGCAGCTTAGGGCTAGCGGGGGCTAACACCGGGGAGCTGTTTTTT. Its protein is CASSLGLAGANTGELFF.

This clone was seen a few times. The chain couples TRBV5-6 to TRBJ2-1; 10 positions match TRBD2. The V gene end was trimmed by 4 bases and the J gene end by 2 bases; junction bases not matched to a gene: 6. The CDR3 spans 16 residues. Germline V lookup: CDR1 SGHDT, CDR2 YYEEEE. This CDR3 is CASSASGRVTYNEQFF. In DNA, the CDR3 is TGTGCCAGCAGCGCTAGCGGGAGAGTTACCTACAATGAGCAGTTCTTC. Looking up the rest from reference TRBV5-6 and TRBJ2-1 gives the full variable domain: DAGVTQSPTHLIKTRGQQVTLRCSPKSGHDTVSWYQQALGQGPQFIFQYYEEEERQRGNFPDRFSGHQFPNYSSELNVNALLLGDSALYLCASSASGRVTYNEQFFGPGTRLTVL.

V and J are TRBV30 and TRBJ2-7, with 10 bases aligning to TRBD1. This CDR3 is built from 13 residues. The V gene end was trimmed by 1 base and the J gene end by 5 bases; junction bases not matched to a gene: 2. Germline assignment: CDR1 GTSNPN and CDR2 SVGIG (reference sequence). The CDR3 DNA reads TGTGCCTGGAGTGCTGGACAGGGGGACGAGCAGTACTTC. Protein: CAWSAGQGDEQYF.

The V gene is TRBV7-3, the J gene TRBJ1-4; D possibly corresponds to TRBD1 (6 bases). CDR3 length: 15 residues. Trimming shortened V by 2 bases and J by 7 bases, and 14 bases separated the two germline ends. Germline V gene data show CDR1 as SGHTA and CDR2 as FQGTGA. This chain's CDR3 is CASSLPPQGSEKLFF. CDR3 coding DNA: TGTGCCAGCAGCTTACCCCCGCAGGGGAGTGAAAAACTGTTTTTT. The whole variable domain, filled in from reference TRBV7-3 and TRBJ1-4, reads GAGVSQTPSNKVTEKGKYVELRCDPISGHTALYWYRQSLGQGPEFLIYFQGTGAADDSGLPNDRFFAVRPEGSVSTLKIQRTERGDSAVYLCASSLPPQGSEKLFFGSGTQLSVL.

The CDR3 loop is CASRETSVRDTQYF. Written as DNA, the CDR3 is TGTGCCAGCAGGGAGACTAGCGTGAGAGATACGCAGTATTTT. This chain joins TRBV5-4 and TRBJ2-3; 8 bases match TRBD2. Per the germline V gene, CDR1 is SGHNT and CDR2 is YYREEE (reference sequence). The trim removed 5 bases at V and 5 bases at J, leaving 7 bases unmatched. The CDR3 sequence is 14 residues long.

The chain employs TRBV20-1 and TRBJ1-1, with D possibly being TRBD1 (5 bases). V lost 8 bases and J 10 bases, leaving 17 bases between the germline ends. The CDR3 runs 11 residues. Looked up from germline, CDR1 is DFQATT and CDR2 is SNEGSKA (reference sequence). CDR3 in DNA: TGCAGTCCGACGATTCAGGGAACAGCTTTCTTT. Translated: CSPTIQGTAFF.